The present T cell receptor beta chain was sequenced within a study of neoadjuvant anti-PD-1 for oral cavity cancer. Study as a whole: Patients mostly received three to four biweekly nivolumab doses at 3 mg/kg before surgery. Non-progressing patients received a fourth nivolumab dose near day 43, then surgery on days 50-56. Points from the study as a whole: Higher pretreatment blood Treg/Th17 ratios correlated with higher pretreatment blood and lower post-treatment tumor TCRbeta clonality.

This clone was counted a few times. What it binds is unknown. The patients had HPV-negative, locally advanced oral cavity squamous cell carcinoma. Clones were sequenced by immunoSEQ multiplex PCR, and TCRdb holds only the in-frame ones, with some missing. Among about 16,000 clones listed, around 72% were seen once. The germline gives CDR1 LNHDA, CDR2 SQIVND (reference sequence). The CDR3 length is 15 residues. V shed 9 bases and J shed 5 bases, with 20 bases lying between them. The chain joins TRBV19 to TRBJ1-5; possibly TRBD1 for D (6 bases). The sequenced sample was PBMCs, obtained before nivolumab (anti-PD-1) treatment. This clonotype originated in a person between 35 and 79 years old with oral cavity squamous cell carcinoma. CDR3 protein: CASTRTNRAHQPQHF. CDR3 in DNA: TGTGCCAGCACCAGAACCAACAGGGCTCATCAGCCCCAGCATTTT.